A single sample is the source of the 11 T cell receptor beta chains below, sequenced in a study of T cell changes during pregnancy in multiple sclerosis. TCRdb's copy holds only in-frame clones and misses some; the assay was immunoSEQ multiplex PCR. Of 45,000 to 55,000 clones detected, almost 95% appear once; the ten largest clones hold more than 0.7%. Sequences were derived from CD4+ T cells from peripheral blood mononuclear cells, sampled in the second trimester of pregnancy. Every receptor here comes from a female donor in good health, enrolled as a control in a pregnancy study.

The rearrangement joins TRBV7-3 to TRBJ2-3, with TRBD2 matching 11 bases. The CDR3 extends over 16 amino acids. Germline-derived CDR1 and CDR2 are SGHTA and FQGTGA. J gave up 0 bases and V 3 bases, and 2 bases lay outside the gene matches. In nucleotides, the CDR3 is TGTGCCAGCAGCTTGGCTAGCGGGAGGAGCACAGATACGCAGTATTTT. Amino acid sequence: CASSLASGRSTDTQYF.

This clone was detected once. The genes are TRBV5-4 and TRBJ1-1, with 7 bases that match TRBD1. The CDR3 contains 15 residues. Germline CDR1 is SGHNT and CDR2 is YYREEE (reference sequence). Unmatched junction bases numbered 11, after V lost 4 bases and J lost 5 bases. The CDR3 loop is CASSARQGRWTEAFF. The CDR3 coding sequence is TGTGCCAGCAGCGCACGACAGGGTCGGTGGACTGAAGCTTTCTTT.

CDR3 sequence reads: CASSLALSGRAGGETQYF. DNA of the CDR3: TGTGCCAGCAGCTTGGCCCTTAGCGGGAGGGCCGGAGGAGAGACCCAGTACTTC. This chain connects TRBV5-4 to TRBJ2-5, with TRBD2 matching 11 bases. The V and J ends lost 0 bases and 4 bases, in that order; junction bases with no gene match: 11. From germline, CDR1 is SGHNT and CDR2 YYREEE (reference sequence). The CDR3 is 18 residues long. Complete variable domain (other parts from reference TRBV5-4 and TRBJ2-5): ETGVTQSPTHLIKTRGQQVTLRCSSQSGHNTVSWYQQALGQGPQFIFQYYREEENGRGNFPPRFSGLQFPNYSSELNVNALELDDSALYLCASSLALSGRAGGETQYFGPGTRLLVL.

A single count supports this clone. V usage is TRBV6-5 and J usage is TRBJ2-2; 8 bases are shared with TRBD1. Germline loops: CDR1 MNHEY, CDR2 SVGAGI. The CDR3 runs 14 residues. J gave up 4 bases and V 6 bases, and 4 bases lay outside the gene matches. The CDR3: CASRRDRFTGELFF. The CDR3 nucleotides read TGTGCCAGCAGGCGGGACAGGTTCACCGGGGAGCTGTTTTTT.

Concerning this clone: One end of the junction is discordant with germline, which a read error may explain. V gene TRBV7-7 combines with J gene TRBJ2-5; 13 bases are a match to TRBD2. The CDR3 spans 15 residues. Germline assignment: CDR1 SSHAT and CDR2 FNYEAQ (reference sequence). DNA for the CDR3: TGTGCTAGCAGACCCGGACTAGCGGGAGTAGAGACCCAGTACTTC. Translating it yields CASRPGLAGVETQYF.

V gene TRBV5-1 combines with J gene TRBJ2-5, with D uncertain. Trimming took off 2 bases at V and 5 bases at J, with 7 bases between the two ends. Germline lookup yields CDR1 SGHRS and CDR2 YFSETQ. The CDR3 consists of 12 residues. CDR3 protein: CASSFVRETQYF. The CDR3 nucleotides are TGCGCCAGCAGCTTTGTCCGGGAGACCCAGTACTTC.

This chain joins TRBV21-1 and TRBJ2-7; the table gives TRBD2 as D, unverified against the DNA. TRBV21-1 is noted as a pseudogene. The CDR3 totals 14 residues. The CDR3 is CAGGEAQPSYEQYF. In DNA, the CDR3 is TGTGCCGGTGGGGAGGCACAGCCATCCTACGAGCAGTACTTC.

The chain carries TRBV4-1 and TRBJ2-3; a possible D gene is TRBD1 (5 bases). Germline V CDR1 and CDR2: MGHRA, YSYEKL. V was pared by 2 bases and J by 9 bases, with 15 bases between. CDR3 size: 14 residues. The CDR3 DNA is TGCGCCAGCAGCCAATGGGGCGGACCCGAAACGCAGTATTTT. This sequence encodes CASSQWGGPETQYF.

This chain joins TRBV7-8 and TRBJ2-5; D is ambiguous. The V end was cut by 4 bases, the J end by 4 bases, with 13 bases between. The CDR3 totals 14 residues. CDR1 and CDR2 (germline): SGHVS, FQNEAQ. The CDR3 sequence is CASSWAPSRETQYF. CDR3 bases: TGTGCCAGCAGCTGGGCCCCCTCGCGAGAGACCCAGTACTTC.

The chain recombines TRBV6-1 with TRBJ1-5, with D possibly TRBD1 on 6 matching bases. Germline CDR1 MNHNS, CDR2 SASEGT. The CDR3 length is 14 residues. Trimming removed 3 bases from V and 7 bases from J, with 13 bases in between. The CDR3 reads CASSDYRVEQPQHF. CDR3 DNA sequence: TGTGCCAGCAGTGACTACAGGGTGGAACAGCCCCAGCATTTT.

The J gene is TRBJ1-1, the V gene TRBV7-9; D call uncertain. V was shortened by 2 bases and J by 3 bases, with 10 bases between the two germline ends. Germline V gives CDR1 SEHNR, CDR2 FQNEAQ (reference sequence). This CDR3 comprises 14 residues. CDR3 residues: CASSLTRQDTEAFF. CDR3 in DNA: TGTGCCAGCAGCTTAACCAGGCAGGACACTGAAGCTTTCTTT.